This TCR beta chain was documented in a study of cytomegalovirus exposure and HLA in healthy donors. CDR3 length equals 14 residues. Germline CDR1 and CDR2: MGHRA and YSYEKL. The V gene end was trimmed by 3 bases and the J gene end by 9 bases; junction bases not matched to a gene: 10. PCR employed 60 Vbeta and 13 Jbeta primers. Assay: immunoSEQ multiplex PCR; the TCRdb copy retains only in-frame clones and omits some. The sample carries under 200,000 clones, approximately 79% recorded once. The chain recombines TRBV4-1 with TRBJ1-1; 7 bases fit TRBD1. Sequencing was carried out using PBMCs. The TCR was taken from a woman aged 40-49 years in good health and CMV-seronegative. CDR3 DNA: TGCGCCAGCAGCCATCCGGGACAGATTATTCAAGCTTTCTTT. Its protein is CASSHPGQIIQAFF.